The rows below give T cell receptor beta chains drawn from one sample of a study of technical replicates of blood from a few donors. Data came from immunoSEQ multiplex PCR; TCRdb stores just in-frame clones and leaves some out. The data hold about 89,000 clones, with just under 95% observed a single time. Sequencing used T cells isolated from PBMCs. Receptors were obtained from a human donor in good health. CDR3s include the opening cysteine and the closing phenylalanine or tryptophan. Each record gives: clone size, D gene, J gene, V gene, CDR3 DNA, CDR3 protein. A D gene is named only where the DNA matches it firmly. A row's size may be missing; if present it is once, few, many or a size class.

>NA|TRBD1|TRBJ1-5|TRBV9
TGTGCCAGCAGCGGTGGACAGGAAAGGAATCAGCCCCAGCATTTT
CASSGGQERNQPQHF
>NA|TRBD1|TRBJ1-1|TRBV11-3
TGTGCCAGCAGCCTCAGGGGGAGACCCACTGAAGCTTTCTTT
CASSLRGRPTEAFF
>NA|NA|TRBJ2-1|TRBV27
TGTGCCAGCTCCCCCGTGGCCCTGACCTACAATGAGCAGTTCTTC
CASSPVALTYNEQFF
>NA|NA|TRBJ1-2|TRBV29-1
TGCAGCGTTGATAGGGGAAACTATGGCTACACCTTC
CSVDRGNYGYTF
>NA|NA|TRBJ2-7|TRBV7-8
TGTGCCAGCAGCCCCTCACCGCGTGAGCAGTACTTC
CASSPSPREQYF
>NA|TRBD2|TRBJ2-3|TRBV30
TGTGCCTGGATCATAGCGGGGGGGAAGAGCACAGATACGCAGTATTTT
CAWIIAGGKSTDTQYF
>NA|NA|TRBJ2-7|TRBV6-1
TGTGCCAGCAGTGGGAAAGGCCACAGGGCTCTTACCTACTACGAGCAGTACTTC
CASSGKGHRALTYYEQYF
>NA|NA|TRBJ1-3|TRBV4-2
TGTGCCAGCAGCCAAGTTCTAGGAGGGACCTCTGGAAACACCATATATTTT
CASSQVLGGTSGNTIYF
>NA|TRBD2|TRBJ2-3|TRBV11-2
TGTGCCAGCAGCCCGGGACTAGCGGGGATTGCAGATACGCAGTATTTT
CASSPGLAGIADTQYF
>NA|TRBD2|TRBJ2-3|TRBV19
TGTGCCAGTAGCCGAGCGGCTAGCGGGGCTAGCACAGATACGCAGTATTTT
CASSRAASGASTDTQYF
>NA|NA|TRBJ1-1|TRBV5-4
TGTGCCAGCAGCTCCCTTGGGCAGGGTTTAAACACTGAAGCTTTCTTT
CASSSLGQGLNTEAFF
>NA|NA|TRBJ2-3|TRBV6-4
TGTGCCAGCAGTGACCTCCCGGGGCTAGCGCCTAGCACAGATACGCAGTATTTT
CASSDLPGLAPSTDTQYF
>few|NA|TRBJ1-1|TRBV7-9
TGTGCCAGCAGCTCCAGGGAAAGGAGTGAAGCTTTCTTT
CASSSRERSEAFF
>NA|NA|TRBJ1-3|TRBV30
TGTGCCTGGAGTGTACTACGGGGAGGTTCTGGAAACACCATATATTTT
CAWSVLRGGSGNTIYF
>NA|NA|TRBJ1-4|TRBV18
TGTGCCAGCTCACCTGGAGAGACTAATGAAAAACTGTTTTTT
CASSPGETNEKLFF
>NA|TRBD2|TRBJ2-5|TRBV7-7
TGTGCTAGCAGCTTAAGCGGGGAGGGGCAAGAGACCCAGTACTTC
CASSLSGEGQETQYF
>NA|TRBD2|TRBJ2-7|TRBV7-9
TGTGCCAGCAGCTTAGGGGCGAGAGCGGGGGAGGCCTACGAGCAGTACTTC
CASSLGARAGEAYEQYF
>NA|TRBD1|TRBJ2-2|TRBV10-3
TGTGCCATCATCGAACAGGGGTCGGGGGAGCTGTTTTTT
CAIIEQGSGELFF
>few|TRBD1|TRBJ2-7|TRBV6-5
TGTGCCAGCAGTTCACTGGACAGGGGCTATTACGAGCAGTACTTC
CASSSLDRGYYEQYF
>NA|TRBD1|TRBJ2-7|TRBV5-4
TGTGCCAGCAGCTTGGATGGACAGGGGGCACTAGATACAGTCTTC
CASSLDGQGALDTVF
>NA|NA|TRBJ1-1|TRBV19
TGTGCCAGTAGTCAGAACACTGAAGCTTTCTTT
CASSQNTEAFF
>NA|NA|TRBJ1-4|TRBV15
TGTGCCACCAGCAGAGATCGGGCTAATGAAAAACTGTTTTTT
CATSRDRANEKLFF
>NA|TRBD2|TRBJ2-7|TRBV5-8
TGTGCCAGCAGCTTGGCCACTAGCGGGAGACCCTACGAGCAGTACTTC
CASSLATSGRPYEQYF
>once|NA|TRBJ2-6|TRBV30
TGTGCCTGGAGTAAAGGGGATGGGGCCAACGTCCTGACTTTC
CAWSKGDGANVLTF
>NA|TRBD1|TRBJ2-3|TRBV11-3
TGTGCCAGCAGCCCTCAGGGGGTGTGGGATACGCAGTATTTT
CASSPQGVWDTQYF
>once|NA|TRBJ2-5|TRBV10-3
TGTGCCCCACGAGAGGAGACCCAGTACTTC
CAPREETQYF
>few|NA|TRBJ2-5|TRBV28
TGTGCCAGCAGTGCCCTTGCAGGGGCGACCCAGTACTTC
CASSALAGATQYF
>NA|TRBD2|TRBJ2-7|TRBV28
TGTGCCAGCAGTACCGGGACTAGCGGGTACGAGCAGTACTTC
CASSTGTSGYEQYF
>NA|NA|TRBJ2-5|TRBV9
TGTGCCAGCAGCTTCCGGGACAACCAAGAGACCCAGTACTTC
CASSFRDNQETQYF
>NA|TRBD1|TRBJ1-5|TRBV7-6
TGTGCCAGCAGCGACCGGACAGGGAGCAATCAGCCCCAGCATTTT
CASSDRTGSNQPQHF
>NA|TRBD1|TRBJ2-1|TRBV6-6
TGTGCCAGCTGGATAGGGACCCGGACAGGGATCAATGAGCAGTTCTTC
CASWIGTRTGINEQFF
>NA|NA|TRBJ2-2|TRBV4-1
TGCGCCAGCAGCCAAGTATCGGTCGGGCAGGGGCGTCCCTCGGTCACCGGGGAGCTGTTTTTT
CASSQVSVGQGRPSVTGELFF
>NA|TRBD1|TRBJ2-5|TRBV19
TGTGCCAGTAGCACAGGGGGTAGGGAGACCCAGTACTTC
CASSTGGRETQYF
>NA|NA|TRBJ2-7|TRBV7-2
TGTGCCAGCAGCTTAGAGGAGGGTAGCGAGCAGTACTTC
CASSLEEGSEQYF
>NA|NA|TRBJ2-7|TRBV28
TGTGCCAGCAGTTTCCGTCTCTCGGGCTCCTACGAGCAGTACTTC
CASSFRLSGSYEQYF
>once|TRBD2|TRBJ2-2|TRBV4-1
TGCGCCAGCAGCCAACCCCTTCGTGCTAGCGGGGGGGACACCGGGGAGCTGTTTTTT
CASSQPLRASGGDTGELFF
>NA|NA|TRBJ1-5|TRBV10-1
TGCGCCAGCCGTATTGCCCAGCATTTT
CASRIAQHF
>NA|NA|TRBJ1-1|TRBV5-1
TGCGCCAGCAGCTCCCAGATGCATCAGGGTGAGAACGCTTTCTTT
CASSSQMHQGENAFF
>NA|TRBD2|TRBJ2-2|TRBV27
TGTGCCAGCAGTTTGCTTCTAGCGGGAGACACCGGGGAGCTGTTTTTT
CASSLLLAGDTGELFF
>NA|NA|TRBJ1-1|TRBV5-5
TGTGCCAGCAGAATGAGGGGGGGTACTGAAGCTTTCTTT
CASRMRGGTEAFF
>NA|TRBD2|TRBJ2-7|TRBV2
TGTGCCAGCAGTTACACTAGCGGGGACCCGGAGCAGTACTTC
CASSYTSGDPEQYF
>NA|TRBD2|TRBJ2-5|TRBV7-9
TGTGCCAGCACCACCGGACTAGCGGGCCCAGAGACCCAGTACTTC
CASTTGLAGPETQYF
>NA|NA|TRBJ1-1|TRBV6-1
TGTGCCAGCAGTGAACTCTACACTGAAGCTTTCTTT
CASSELYTEAFF
>NA|NA|TRBJ2-7|TRBV25-1
TGTGCCAGCAGTGGTGGGACGGGGGTCTACTACGAGCAGTACTTC
CASSGGTGVYYEQYF
>NA|TRBD2|TRBJ2-1|TRBV10-1
TGCGCCAGCAGTGAGGGGACTAGATTTATCGATGAGCAGTTCTTC
CASSEGTRFIDEQFF
>NA|TRBD2|TRBJ2-2|TRBV11-2
TGTGCCAGCAGCTTAGGAACTAGCGGTCCTAGGGGGGAGCTGTTTTTT
CASSLGTSGPRGELFF
>once|NA|TRBJ2-7|TRBV11-3
TGTGCCAGCAGCTTATGGGGAGAACTGGGCTACGAGCAGTACTTC
CASSLWGELGYEQYF
>NA|TRBD1|TRBJ1-4|TRBV7-6
TGTGCCAGCAGGCCAAAGGGACAGGGGAATGAAAAACTGTTTTTT
CASRPKGQGNEKLFF
>NA|NA|TRBJ1-4|TRBV30
TGTGCCTGGAGTGTACAGGTTAATGAAAAACTGTTTTTT
CAWSVQVNEKLFF
>NA|TRBD2|TRBJ2-5|TRBV5-4
TGTGCCAGCAGCTTCCTGGGGGTCCTAGCGGAAGAGACCCAGTACTTC
CASSFLGVLAEETQYF
>NA|NA|TRBJ2-7|TRBV5-6
TGTGCCAGCAGCTTCTTGGCACAGGGTAGCGAGCAGTACTTC
CASSFLAQGSEQYF
>once|TRBD2|TRBJ2-1|TRBV7-6
TGTGCCAGCAGCCGACAACTAGCGGGACTTAGATACAATGAGCAGTTCTTC
CASSRQLAGLRYNEQFF
>NA|TRBD1|TRBJ2-1|TRBV6-4
TGTGCCAGCAGTGACTCGACAGGGGGCTACAATGAGCAGTTCTTC
CASSDSTGGYNEQFF
>NA|NA|TRBJ1-5|TRBV28
TGTGCCCTTAATGGGGGGGGCTCGATTCAGCCCCAGCATTTT
CALNGGGSIQPQHF
>NA|NA|TRBJ2-3|TRBV2
TGTGCCAGCAAGAAAGACGGGGGAGTCGGCACAGATACGCAGTATTTT
CASKKDGGVGTDTQYF
>NA|TRBD2|TRBJ2-7|TRBV10-1
TGCGCCAGCGGCACTAGCGGGAGAGCCGAGCAGTACTTC
CASGTSGRAEQYF
>NA|NA|TRBJ2-7|TRBV30
TGTGCCTGGAGACCGGGGAACGCCCGCTACGAGCAGTACTTC
CAWRPGNARYEQYF
>NA|TRBD2|TRBJ2-7|TRBV27
TGTGCCAGCAGTCTAACCGGGACTAGCGGGATCTACGAGCAGTACTTC
CASSLTGTSGIYEQYF
>NA|TRBD2|TRBJ2-3|TRBV27
TGTGCCAGCAGTACGCGGGGGTTCTCTAGCACAGATACGCAGTATTTT
CASSTRGFSSTDTQYF